Presented here are 32 T cell receptor beta chains from one specimen sequenced in a study of cytomegalovirus exposure and HLA in healthy donors. Primers: 60 Vbeta forward and 13 Jbeta reverse. This table comes from immunoSEQ multiplex PCR, and its TCRdb copy is limited to in-frame clones, with some not included. Its listing shows more than 200,000 clones. Sequencing input: PBMCs. Receptors were obtained from a woman aged 30 to 39 in good health and CMV-seropositive.

The chain carries TRBV19 and TRBJ2-3; 8 positions agree with TRBD1. V dropped 6 bases and J dropped 2; count of bases not matched to a gene: 7. CDR1 is LNHDA and CDR2 is SQIVND in the germline V gene (reference sequence). This CDR3 contains 15 residues. The CDR3 nucleotides read TGTGCCAGTAGGGAAAGGACAGGGTACACAGATACGCAGTATTTT. Amino acids: CASRERTGYTDTQYF.

V is TRBV4-2 and J is TRBJ2-3; D uncertain. This CDR3 has 14 amino acids. V dropped 3 bases and J dropped 2 bases, with 9 bases sitting between them. Germline values: CDR1 LGHNA, CDR2 YNFKEQ. The CDR3 loop is CASSHEQVTDTQYF. DNA of the CDR3: TGTGCCAGCAGCCACGAGCAAGTCACAGATACGCAGTATTTT.

This rearrangement joins TRBV7-8 to TRBJ2-3; D is unresolved. Germline V gene sequence: CDR1 SGHVS, CDR2 FQNEAQ. Trimming left V 5 bases short and J 2 bases short, with 11 bases between. The CDR3 runs to 14 residues. For the CDR3, the DNA is TGTGCCAGCAGCAAAACAGCACACACAGATACGCAGTATTTT. It codes for CASSKTAHTDTQYF.

The chain combines TRBV6-1 with TRBJ1-4; D remains ambiguous. CDR3 length: 14 residues. Trimming removed 9 bases from V and 8 bases from J, with 19 bases in between. CDR1 is MNHNS and CDR2 is SASEGT in the germline V gene. The CDR3 sequence is CARPAGQVSEKLFF. The CDR3, as DNA: TGTGCCAGACCTGCAGGCCAGGTGAGCGAAAAACTGTTTTTT.

The chain uses TRBV18 and TRBJ1-1; 11 bases match TRBD1. CDR3 length: 17 amino acids. V lost 2 bases and J lost 7; bases outside the gene matches: 12. Germline values: CDR1 KGHSH, CDR2 LQKENI. CDR3 sequence (DNA): TGTGCCAGCTCACCAAGTCGGGACAGGGGGAGAGGGAGTGAAGCTTTCTTT. It translates to CASSPSRDRGRGSEAFF. The full variable domain, with the rest looked up from reference TRBV18 and TRBJ1-1, is NAGVMQNPRHLVRRRGQEARLRCSPMKGHSHVYWYRQLPEEGLKFMVYLQKENIIDESGMPKERFSAEFPKEGPSILRIQQVVRGDSAAYFCASSPSRDRGRGSEAFFGQGTRLTVV.

This chain connects TRBV6-5 to TRBJ2-5, with 8 bases lining up with TRBD2. The better agreement between TRBJ2-7 and the DNA end casts doubt on the J call. The germline V gene has CDR1 MNHEY and CDR2 SVGAGI. The CDR3 runs to 14 residues. CDR3 coding DNA: TGTGCCAGCAGTTACGGCGGGAGGATCGACGAGCAGTACTTC. Translated: CASSYGGRIDEQYF.

The J gene is TRBJ2-5, the V gene TRBV5-1, with D perhaps matching TRBD2 (5 bases). Trimming cost V 5 bases and J 4 bases, with 18 bases left between them. Per the germline V gene, CDR1 is SGHRS and CDR2 is YFSETQ. The CDR3 spans 15 residues. CDR3 DNA: TGCGCCAGCAGGTCAACCCCGGGGTCTGCAGAGACCCAGTACTTC. It yields the protein CASRSTPGSAETQYF.

In nucleotides, the CDR3 is TGCGCCAGCAGCCAAGATCCGACAGGTCAAACCTCCTACGAGCAGTACTTC. Amino acids: CASSQDPTGQTSYEQYF. V usage is TRBV4-3 and J usage is TRBJ2-7; TRBD1 might be the D (6 bases). The CDR3 totals 17 residues. With 0 bases removed from V and 0 bases from J, the gap between germline ends came to 15 bases. Germline CDR1 and CDR2: LGHNA and YSLEER.

This chain connects TRBV5-6 to TRBJ2-2; tentative D call: TRBD1 (5 bases). The CDR3 runs 15 residues. With 5 bases removed from V and 1 base from J, the gap between germline ends came to 12 bases. Germline CDR1 SGHDT, CDR2 YYEEEE. The CDR3 DNA follows: TGTGCCAGCAGTCTGGACAACGGGAACACCGGGGAGCTGTTTTTT. Translated, it gives CASSLDNGNTGELFF.

The V gene is TRBV10-1, the J gene TRBJ1-5; maybe TRBD1 (6 bases). Germline CDR1 is WNHNN and CDR2 is SYGVQD (reference sequence). The CDR3 consists of 13 residues. Here the CDR3 DNA reads TGCGCACCCGACAGGACTCTCAATCAGCCCCAGCATTTT. This codes for CAPDRTLNQPQHF.

The chain recombines TRBV11-2 with TRBJ2-3, with D tentatively TRBD2 (6 bases). The CDR3 loop spans 15 amino acids. Germline values: CDR1 SGHAT, CDR2 FQNNGV. The V gene lost 1 base and the J gene lost 3 bases, with 11 bases spanning the gap. The CDR3, as DNA: TGTGCCAGCAGCTTAGTCTCGCGGGATACAGATACGCAGTATTTT. Its protein product is CASSLVSRDTDTQYF.

This chain joins TRBV7-2 and TRBJ2-3; D ambiguous. V dropped 5 bases and J dropped 2 bases, with 8 bases sitting between them. CDR3 length: 13 amino acids. The germline CDR1 and CDR2 sequences are SGHTA and FQGNSA. The CDR3 loop is CASSRLVTDTQYF. The CDR3 coding sequence is TGTGCCAGCAGCCGACTTGTCACAGATACGCAGTATTTT.

CDR3 nucleotides: TGTGCCAGCAGAGACCCGGCGAAGGGGGAGATCGGGGAGCTGTTTTTT. Its translation is CASRDPAKGEIGELFF. The rearrangement links TRBV2 to TRBJ2-2, with a tentative D call TRBD1 (6 bases). V was cut by 6 bases and J by 7 bases, with 21 bases left in between. Per the germline V gene, CDR1 is SNHLY and CDR2 is FYNNEI. The CDR3 runs 16 residues.

This rearrangement joins TRBV10-3 to TRBJ2-3, with TRBD2 as a possible D gene (7 bases). Deletions cut 4 bases from V and 6 bases from J, with 20 bases between. The CDR3 spans 16 residues. Germline CDR1 ENHRY, CDR2 SYGVKD. The CDR3 nucleotides are TGTGCCATCAGTGCAACGGGGGGCGGCCAAGGGGATACGCAGTATTTT. Protein: CAISATGGGQGDTQYF.

J is TRBJ1-4 and V is TRBV4-1; the match to TRBD1 covers 8 bases. CDR3 length equals 16 residues. The V gene end was trimmed by 0 bases and the J gene end by 7 bases; junction bases not matched to a gene: 7. Per germline, CDR1 MGHRA and CDR2 YSYEKL. CDR3 in amino acids: CASSQEPQGAGEKLFF. The CDR3 coding sequence is TGCGCCAGCAGCCAAGAACCCCAGGGGGCAGGTGAAAAACTGTTTTTT.

The rearrangement uses TRBV6-5 and TRBJ2-5, with a possible D match to TRBD1 (5 bases). TRBJ2-7 matches the DNA end more closely, so the J call is doubtful. The CDR3 sequence is 13 residues long. CDR1 MNHEY and CDR2 SVGAGI come from the germline V gene. CDR3 loop: CASSYSSGFEQYF. CDR3 DNA: TGTGCCAGCAGTTACTCTTCAGGGTTCGAGCAGTACTTC.

The genes are TRBV7-2 and TRBJ2-1, with TRBD2 matching over 8 bases. Per germline, CDR1 SGHTA and CDR2 FQGNSA. The CDR3 has 15 amino acids. With 4 bases clipped from V and 14 bases from J, the junction kept 16 bases outside the gene matches. CDR3 nucleotide sequence: TGTGCCAGCAGCTCCGCCGGGTATAGCGGGAACACAAAGTTCTTC. It specifies CASSSAGYSGNTKFF. Full variable domain (remainder filled in from reference TRBV7-2 and TRBJ2-1): GAGVSQSPSNKVTEKGKDVELRCDPISGHTALYWYRQSLGQGLEFLIYFQGNSAPDKSGLPSDRFSAERTGGSVSTLTIQRTQQEDSAVYLCASSSAGYSGNTKFFGPGTRLTVL.

The V gene is TRBV12-5, the J gene TRBJ2-5; D is unresolved. This CDR3 has 13 residues. The germline V gene encodes CDR1 LGHNT and CDR2 FRNRAP. V lost 1 base and J lost 2, with 5 bases in between. CDR3 DNA: TGTGCTAGTGGTTTGGGCCAGCAAGAGACCCAGTACTTC. Protein sequence: CASGLGQQETQYF. The entire variable domain, with the rest obtained from reference TRBV12-5 and TRBJ2-5, is as follows: DARVTQTPRHKVTEMGQEVTMRCQPILGHNTVFWYRQTMMQGLELLAYFRNRAPLDDSGMPKDRFSAEMPDATLATLKIQPSEPRDSAVYFCASGLGQQETQYFGPGTRLLVL.

The rearrangement links TRBV28 to TRBJ1-1; tentatively, D is TRBD1 (5 bases). In germline, CDR1 is MDHEN, CDR2 SYDVKM. This CDR3 has 15 residues. V was clipped by 2 bases and J by 5 bases, with 15 bases between them. The CDR3 bases are TGTGCCAGCAGTTTACCTGCGGGGCCCGGGACTGAAGCTTTCTTT. This codes for CASSLPAGPGTEAFF.

CDR3 DNA: TGTGCCAGCAGCGCGCAGCGGGGGGCCCGGGAGACCCAGTACTTC. Translation: CASSAQRGARETQYF. The rearrangement joins TRBV14 to TRBJ2-5; 9 bases align to TRBD2. From germline, CDR1 is SGHDN and CDR2 FVKESK. V shed 5 bases and J 5 bases; nucleotides not matched to a gene: 9. The CDR3 is 15 residues long.

J is TRBJ2-3 and V is TRBV6-5, with TRBD2 as a possible D gene (6 bases). The germline V and J ends were trimmed by 6 bases and 4 bases, with 14 bases remaining between them. This CDR3 is built from 14 residues. Germline V gene data show CDR1 as MNHEY and CDR2 as SVGAGI. CDR3 sequence reads: CASSPRLDADTQYF. The DNA of the CDR3 is TGTGCCAGCAGCCCCCGACTAGACGCAGATACGCAGTATTTT.

The chain carries TRBV5-4 and TRBJ1-5; 10 positions match TRBD1. After removal of 4 bases from V and 1 base from J, the junction contained 14 bases not matched to a gene. The CDR3 extends over 19 amino acids. In germline, CDR1 is SGHNT, CDR2 YYREEE (reference sequence). For the CDR3, the DNA is TGTGCCAGCAGCCCGGTAACCGGACAGGGGGTGGTAAGCAATCAGCCCCAGCATTTT. This gives the protein CASSPVTGQGVVSNQPQHF.

This sequence joins TRBV6-1 and TRBJ1-1; the D gene is possibly TRBD1 (6 bases). V lost 10 bases and J 0 bases, leaving 15 bases between the germline ends. This CDR3 has 14 amino acids. Germline loops: CDR1 MNHNS, CDR2 SASEGT. This CDR3 is CATCRTVMNTEAFF. For the CDR3, the DNA is TGTGCCACCTGTAGGACAGTCATGAACACTGAAGCTTTCTTT.

This rearrangement joins TRBV7-2 to TRBJ1-4, with D uncertain. The CDR3 covers 13 residues. With 5 bases removed from V and 8 bases from J, the gap between germline ends came to 12 bases. CDR1 SGHTA and CDR2 FQGNSA come from the germline V gene. The CDR3 DNA reads TGTGCCAGCAGCCTAGGGCGAGGGGAAAAACTGTTTTTT. Amino acids: CASSLGRGEKLFF.

CDR3 amino acids: CASSPPEGLSGNTIYF. The CDR3 region has the DNA TGTGCCAGCTCACCCCCGGAGGGCCTCTCTGGAAACACCATATATTTT. J is TRBJ1-3 and V is TRBV18, with unresolved D. CDR1 KGHSH and CDR2 LQKENI come from the germline V gene. Trimming cost V 3 bases and J 0 bases, with 12 bases left between them. This CDR3 is built from 16 residues.

This chain links TRBV6-1 with TRBJ1-2; the D gene is possibly TRBD1 (6 bases). Germline V gene sequence: CDR1 MNHNS, CDR2 SASEGT. V dropped 7 bases and J dropped 4 bases, with 19 bases sitting between them. The CDR3 is 15 amino acids. DNA for the CDR3: TGTGCCAGCACTCAAAGTAGGGGGTTCTTCTATGGCTACACCTTC. Its translation: CASTQSRGFFYGYTF.

The chain links TRBV6-1 to TRBJ2-5; 7 bases line up with TRBD1. The DNA end is a closer match to TRBJ2-7, so the J assignment may be wrong. The CDR3 sequence is 13 residues long. The germline V gene encodes CDR1 MNHNS and CDR2 SASEGT. The CDR3: CASSEYRDSEQYF. The CDR3 nucleotides are TGTGCCAGCAGTGAGTACCGGGACAGCGAGCAGTACTTC.

The chain is built from TRBV4-1 and TRBJ1-4, with 8 bases fitting TRBD1. V gave up 7 bases and J gave up 4 bases; unmatched junction bases: 23. CDR1 MGHRA and CDR2 YSYEKL come from the germline V gene. The CDR3 has 20 amino acids. The CDR3 here is CASTEGPDRESGGINEKLFF. DNA for the CDR3: TGCGCCAGCACCGAGGGGCCGGACAGGGAATCCGGGGGGATTAATGAAAAACTGTTTTTT.

V usage is TRBV27 and J usage is TRBJ2-1; perhaps TRBD2 as D (6 bases). Germline CDR1 reads MNHEY; CDR2 reads SMNVEV (reference sequence). Trimming shortened V by 2 bases and J by 0 bases, and 8 bases separated the two germline ends. This CDR3 is 15 amino acids long. The DNA for the CDR3 is TGTGCCAGCAGTTTAGGGGGGAGCTCCTACAATGAGCAGTTCTTC. It is translated as CASSLGGSSYNEQFF.

The chain uses TRBV28 and TRBJ1-1; D perhaps matches TRBD1 (5 bases). V lost 1 base and J lost 0, with 9 bases in between. CDR1 MDHEN and CDR2 SYDVKM come from the germline V gene. This CDR3 region has 15 residues. CDR3 DNA sequence: TGTGCCAGCAGTTTATCGTTACAGGTGAACACTGAAGCTTTCTTT. Translation: CASSLSLQVNTEAFF.

The genes are TRBV16 and TRBJ2-1, with TRBD2 matching 14 bases. This CDR3 comprises 16 residues. Germline V lookup: CDR1 KGHSY, CDR2 FQNENV. Trimming at V came to 4 bases and at J to 9 bases, leaving 8 bases not matched to a gene. The CDR3 is CASSPGIGLAGGEQFF. CDR3 bases: TGTGCCAGCAGCCCTGGGATCGGACTAGCGGGAGGTGAGCAGTTCTTC.

The V call is TRBV29-1, the J call TRBJ1-1; D might be TRBD1 (6 bases). CDR1 is SQVTM, CDR2 ANQGSEA, per germline. The germline V and J ends were trimmed by 6 bases and 4 bases, with 15 bases remaining between them. This CDR3 region has 13 residues. In DNA, the CDR3 is TGCAGCGTGACAGCGGGGGCGGGCACTGAAGCTTTCTTT. Amino acid sequence: CSVTAGAGTEAFF.